A single count supports the clone carrying this T cell receptor beta chain. This entry belongs to a study of PD-L1 blockade in urothelial cancer. Sequenced by immunoSEQ multiplex PCR; TCRdb stores in-frame clones only, minus some. The sample has around 120,000 clones; roughly 89% are singletons. Time point specified: peripheral blood 6 weeks after treatment start. The origin of this receptor is a man aged 60-69 years with urothelial cancer. The sequenced sample was PBMCs, obtained around atezolizumab (anti-PD-L1) treatment.

This CDR3 is CSVEAVPGADTQYF. The CDR3 DNA sequence: TGCAGCGTTGAGGCGGTCCCGGGGGCAGATACGCAGTATTTT. J is TRBJ2-3 and V is TRBV29-1, with D possibly matching TRBD2 (6 bases). Trimming cost V 3 bases and J 4 bases, with 14 bases left between them. Germline lookup yields CDR1 SQVTM and CDR2 ANQGSEA. CDR3 length: 14 residues.